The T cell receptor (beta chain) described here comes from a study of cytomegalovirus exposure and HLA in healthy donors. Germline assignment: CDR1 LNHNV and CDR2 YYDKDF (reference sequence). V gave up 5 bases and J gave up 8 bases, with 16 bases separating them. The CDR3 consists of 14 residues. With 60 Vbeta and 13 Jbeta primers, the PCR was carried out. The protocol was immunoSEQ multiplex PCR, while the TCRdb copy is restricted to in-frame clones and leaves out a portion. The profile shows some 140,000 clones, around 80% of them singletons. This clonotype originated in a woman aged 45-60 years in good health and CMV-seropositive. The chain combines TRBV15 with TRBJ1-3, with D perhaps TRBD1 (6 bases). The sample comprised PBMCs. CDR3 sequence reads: CATSPWGGTDTIYF. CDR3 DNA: TGTGCCACCAGCCCTTGGGGGGGCACAGACACCATATATTTT.